This is a list of T cell receptor beta chains from one sample in a study of T-cell memory formation after mild COVID-19. TCRdb reprocessed the 5' RACE reads with MiXCR, giving one entry per CDR3 protein. The table has about 38,000 distinct CDR3 sequences, approximately 10% seen once. The sample comprised PBMCs or a T cell subset sorted from them (not recorded which). These receptors were taken from a man between 18 and 35 years old who had mild COVID-19 (a few samples of this study predate the infection). Cell type and time point are not known. The CDR3 runs from the conserved cysteine through the conserved F or W. Each record gives: D gene, V gene, clone size, J gene, CDR3 length, CDR3 DNA, CDR3 protein. A D gene is named only where the DNA matches it firmly. Rows may omit the clone size; those that give it use once, few, many or a size class.

NA	TRBV12-3/TRBV12-4	medium-sized	TRBJ1-6	12	TGTGCCAGCAGTAACCCACCCGCACCCCTCCACTTT	CASSNPPAPLHF
NA	TRBV6-6	many	TRBJ1-5	15	TGTGCCAGCAGCACACCTGACATCTTCAATCAGCCCCAGCATTTT	CASSTPDIFNQPQHF
TRBD2	TRBV12-3/TRBV12-4	many	TRBJ2-3	15	TGTGCCAGCAGCCTAAGCGGGGGAGCCTTAGATACGCAGTATTTT	CASSLSGGALDTQYF
NA	TRBV2	many	TRBJ2-4	14	TGTGCCAGCAGTGGTGGAGGGCTAGGAAACATTCAGTACTTC	CASSGGGLGNIQYF
TRBD2	TRBV6-2/TRBV6-3	many	TRBJ2-2	19	TGTGCCAGCACTCGCCAACCGGGACTAGCGGGGGAACCCACCGGGGAGCTGTTTTTT	CASTRQPGLAGEPTGELFF
TRBD1	TRBV19	few	TRBJ1-2	16	TGTGCCAGTACCTCTTACCGGGACAGAATACACTATGGCTACACCTTC	CASTSYRDRIHYGYTF
TRBD2	TRBV7-2	many	TRBJ2-1	16	TGTGCCAGCAGCTTAGATGGACTAGCGGGGGGCAGTGAGCAGTTCTTC	CASSLDGLAGGSEQFF
TRBD1	TRBV5-1	NA	TRBJ1-5	15	TGCGCCAGCAGCTGGGGGGGACAGAGGGATCAGCCCCAGCATTTT	CASSWGGQRDQPQHF
NA	TRBV25-1	many	TRBJ1-5	15	TGTGCCAGCAGTGAATCAGGAGGGGACGTTCAGCCCCAGCATTTT	CASSESGGDVQPQHF
NA	TRBV12-3/TRBV12-4	NA	TRBJ2-7	14	TGTGCCAGCAGTTTCCAGGGTGGACCCTACGAGCAGTACTTC	CASSFQGGPYEQYF
TRBD2	TRBV7-9	many	TRBJ2-1	16	TGTGCCAGCAGCTTATCGCTAGCGGGGTCCTACAATGAGCAGTTCTTC	CASSLSLAGSYNEQFF
NA	TRBV7-9	NA	TRBJ1-2	12	TGTGCCAGCAGCTTAGAGGTTCATGGCTACACCTTC	CASSLEVHGYTF
NA	TRBV24-1	many	TRBJ2-3	12	TGTGCCACCAGTGATTTCGGGGATACGCAGTATTTT	CATSDFGDTQYF
NA	TRBV4-3	NA	TRBJ1-4	14	TGCGCCAGCAGCCAAGAAGGCGAAAGGACCCGACTGTTTTTT	CASSQEGERTRLFF
NA	TRBV19	many	TRBJ1-5	15	TGTGCCAGTAGCAAGACAGGATCTACCAATCAGCCCCAGCATTTT	CASSKTGSTNQPQHF
TRBD2	TRBV10-3	many	TRBJ2-2	15	TGTGCCACTCGACCGGGACTAGAAAACACCGGGGAGCTGTTTTTT	CATRPGLENTGELFF
NA	TRBV9	once	TRBJ2-7	14	TGTGCCAGCAGCGTAGAGGACGTTTCCTACGAGCAGTACTTC	CASSVEDVSYEQYF
NA	TRBV2	many	TRBJ2-4	17	TGTGCCAGCAGAGGACTGACAGGTCCATTAGCCAAAAACATTCAGTACTTC	CASRGLTGPLAKNIQYF
NA	TRBV30	many	TRBJ2-5	11	TGTGCCTGTTCGACAGGAGAGACCCAGTACTTC	CACSTGETQYF
NA	TRBV3-1	many	TRBJ1-1	13	TGTGCCAGCAGCCAAGATAGCAGGACTGAAGCTTTCTTT	CASSQDSRTEAFF
TRBD2	TRBV28	many	TRBJ2-3	15	TGTGCCAGCACCCCAGGGAGCGGGGGGGCAGATACGCAGTATTTT	CASTPGSGGADTQYF
TRBD1	TRBV4-3	many	TRBJ2-4	13	TGCGCCAGCAGCCGGGACAGGGAAAACATTCAGTACTTC	CASSRDRENIQYF
NA	TRBV5-1	NA	TRBJ1-1	13	TGCGCCAGCAGCTTAGACTTTTTTGCTGAAGCTTTCTTT	CASSLDFFAEAFF
TRBD2	TRBV7-9	NA	TRBJ2-1	15	TGTGCCAGCACCCAGACGGGAGGGCCTGTCGATGGGCAGTTCTTC	CASTQTGGPVDGQFF
NA	TRBV5-4	many	TRBJ2-2	18	TGTGCCAGCAGCTTGGATTCGCGGGGGCCCGTAGGGACCGGGGAGCTGTTTTTT	CASSLDSRGPVGTGELFF
NA	TRBV9	many	TRBJ1-5	15	TGTGCCAGCAGCGTAGCCAGGGATAGCAATCAGCCCCAGCATTTT	CASSVARDSNQPQHF
TRBD1	TRBV7-9	many	TRBJ2-1	13	TGTGCCAGCGTTCCGATAGGGGGCGATGAGCAGTTCTTC	CASVPIGGDEQFF
TRBD2	TRBV3-1	NA	TRBJ2-1	17	TGTGCCAGCAGCCAAGTTCGGGGAAGCGGGGATGTGAATGAGCAGTTCTTC	CASSQVRGSGDVNEQFF
NA	TRBV6-2/TRBV6-3	many	TRBJ2-5	13	TGTGCCAGCTCATTGGTCTCCTGGGAGACCCAGTACTTC	CASSLVSWETQYF
TRBD2	TRBV4-1	many	TRBJ2-1	17	TGCGCCAGCAGCCACAACCCGACTAGCGGGTCCTACAATGAGCAGTTCTTC	CASSHNPTSGSYNEQFF
TRBD2	TRBV5-6	many	TRBJ2-1	16	TGTGCCAGCAGAGTAGCGGGGGCGAGCTCCTACAATGAGCAGTTCTTC	CASRVAGASSYNEQFF
TRBD1	TRBV7-7	many	TRBJ2-5	17	TGTGCTAGCAGCCCCCACGAGACAGGGGCCCTCCAAGAGACCCAGTACTTC	CASSPHETGALQETQYF
NA	TRBV12-3/TRBV12-4	many	TRBJ1-5	14	TGTGCCAGCAGTTTTTGGGGAGGCGATCAGCCCCAGCATTTT	CASSFWGGDQPQHF
NA	TRBV29-1	many	TRBJ2-6	15	TGCAGCGTTTTAGGTCAGCTCTCTGGGGCCAACGTCCTGACTTTC	CSVLGQLSGANVLTF
NA	TRBV29-1	many	TRBJ1-1	12	TGCAGCGTCCGACCCATGAACACTGAAGCTTTCTTT	CSVRPMNTEAFF
NA	TRBV11-2	few	TRBJ2-3	15	TGTGCCAGCAGCCAGACCGGGCTGAGCACAGATACGCAGTATTTT	CASSQTGLSTDTQYF
TRBD1	TRBV7-2	many	TRBJ2-1	17	TGTGCCAGCAGCCCGACAGTGACAGGGGGGGCCTACAATGAGCAGTTCTTC	CASSPTVTGGAYNEQFF
NA	TRBV16	many	TRBJ2-3	15	TGTGCCAGCAGCCAATTGTGGTCGAACACAGATACGCAGTATTTT	CASSQLWSNTDTQYF
TRBD1	TRBV4-3	NA	TRBJ1-2	14	TGCGCCAGCAGCCATATGGACAGGGAGGATGGCTACACCTTC	CASSHMDREDGYTF
TRBD1	TRBV9	many	TRBJ2-1	13	TGTGCCAGCAGCGCCGGACAGGGGAGTGAGCAGTTCTTC	CASSAGQGSEQFF
TRBD1	TRBV25-1	NA	TRBJ2-6	16	TGTGCCAGCAGTAGACAGGGTACCTCTGGGGCCAACGTCCTGACTTTC	CASSRQGTSGANVLTF
TRBD1	TRBV6-2/TRBV6-3	many	TRBJ2-1	17	TGTGCCAGCACCGATAAGGACAGGGTGAGCTCCTACAATGAGCAGTTCTTC	CASTDKDRVSSYNEQFF
TRBD1	TRBV7-9	many	TRBJ1-2	14	TGTGCCAGCAGCAGGGGGACAGGGGATAATGGCTACACCTTC	CASSRGTGDNGYTF
TRBD2	TRBV7-9	many	TRBJ2-3	17	TGTGCCAGCAGGAGCGGGGGAGTCTTTGTCGGCACAGATACGCAGTATTTT	CASRSGGVFVGTDTQYF
NA	TRBV7-2	many	TRBJ1-2	15	TGTGCCAGCAGCTTGAATTTAGCGAGGGGCTATGGCTACACCTTC	CASSLNLARGYGYTF
NA	TRBV6-2/TRBV6-3	NA	TRBJ2-5	14	TGTGCCAGCACCCCCTCCGGGGACCAAGAGACCCAGTACTTC	CASTPSGDQETQYF
TRBD2	TRBV5-1	many	TRBJ2-2	15	TGCGCCAGCAGCCGTAGCGGGGTGAACACCGGGGAGCTGTTTTTT	CASSRSGVNTGELFF
NA	TRBV28	many	TRBJ1-5	13	TGTGCCAGCAGCGCGGAAGTGGATCAGCCCCAGCATTTT	CASSAEVDQPQHF
NA	TRBV12-3/TRBV12-4	few	TRBJ2-5	14	TGTGCCAGCAGTTTAAGAGGCTCTCGTGAGACCCAGTACTTC	CASSLRGSRETQYF
NA	TRBV19	many	TRBJ2-7	13	TGTGCCAGTAGCCCGGGACAAGCCTACGAGCAGTACTTC	CASSPGQAYEQYF
NA	TRBV25-1	many	TRBJ1-4	17	TGTGCCAGCTCCCCGGGGGCAGGGGACATGGAAGGGCCGTTATCATGTTTT	CASSPGAGDMEGPLSCF
TRBD2	TRBV28	many	TRBJ2-3	17	TGTGCCAGCAGTCCCACGGGGGGGGGTCCCGCAACTGATACGCAGTATTTT	CASSPTGGGPATDTQYF
TRBD1	TRBV7-2	many	TRBJ1-6	14	TGTGCCAGCAGCCCGGACAGGGGGCGATCACCCCTCCACTTT	CASSPDRGRSPLHF
TRBD1	TRBV6-5	NA	TRBJ2-7	17	TGTGCCAGCAGTTACCATTTCTCGACAGGGATCTCCTACGAGCAGTACTTC	CASSYHFSTGISYEQYF